This T cell receptor (beta chain) was documented in a study of blood T cells in healthy people across ages. CDR1 is MNHEY, CDR2 SVGEGT, per germline. Trimming took off 5 bases at V and 7 bases at J, with 21 bases between the two ends. This CDR3 is 15 amino acids long. This clonotype has more than one count but fewer than ten. Together with a sample-barcoded 5' primer, a J-beta primer mix was included in a second PCR lasting about 6 to 11 cycles. TCRdb reprocessed the 5' RACE reads with MiXCR, giving one entry per CDR3 protein. Among more than 900,000 distinct CDR3 sequences listed, about 23% were seen once. A further study also used this sample, focusing on T cells of mothers and their children.

V gene TRBV6-2 or TRBV6-3 combines with J gene TRBJ2-7; D might be TRBD2 (6 bases). Sequencing was done on a sample of blood. The source of this sequence is a girl aged 2-9 years in good health. This CDR3 is CASSPRDWDGGEQYF. In DNA, the CDR3 is TGTGCCAGCAGTCCCCGGGACTGGGACGGTGGAGAGCAGTACTTC.